This T cell receptor beta chain was found in a study of T cells in Graves' hyperthyroidism and ophthalmopathy. Study-level information: The blood sample was taken at first diagnosis, before treatment began.

TCR beta CDR3 regions were amplified from RNA. The primer set for the first-round RT-PCR of the TCR CDR3 was HTBI. TCRdb passed the multiplex PCR reads through MiXCR, listing each CDR3 protein once. The sample contains roughly 380,000 distinct CDR3 sequences, around 15% of which appear only once. This CDR3 is built from 16 residues. V lost 5 bases and J lost 4; bases outside the gene matches: 12. Germline V CDR1 and CDR2: MNHNS, SASEGT. Across 18 months, stable Graves' hyperthyroidism was marked by no progression to ophthalmopathy. With a duration under 2 months, the hyperthyroidism was newly diagnosed in patients aged 18 to 65. Patients were excluded because of uncontrolled infection, other autoimmune disease, pregnancy or lactation. This clonotype has at least ten counts.

The clonotype originates from a woman aged 18-29 years with Graves' hyperthyroidism. The chain carries TRBV6-1 and TRBJ2-7, with 9 bases matching TRBD1. The sequenced sample consisted of blood. In DNA form, the CDR3 reads TGTGCCAGCAGTCATAAATTCGGGACAGGGTCGTACGAGCAGTACTTC. Protein sequence: CASSHKFGTGSYEQYF.